This TCR beta chain originates from a study of CD8 T cells in Susac syndrome. V lost 2 bases, J lost 6 bases, and 12 bases lay in between. The CDR3 extends over 13 amino acids. Germline CDR1 SGHRS, CDR2 YFSETQ. Random hexamers were used to reverse transcribe an amount of roughly 0.5 to 1 ug RNA. Using its own MiXCR run on the immunoSEQ multiplex PCR reads, TCRdb lists one record per CDR3 protein. The data contain about 150,000 distinct CDR3 sequences, less than 97% of them singletons. Sequencing of TCR beta covered CD8+ and CD4+ T cells obtained from blood. The rearrangement links TRBV5-1 to TRBJ2-7, with unresolved D. The sequencing input was CD8+ T cells from PBMCs. The sequence came from a human donor with multiple sclerosis. CDR3 bases: TGCGCCAGCAGCTTCGGGTCAGGCATCGAGCAGTACTTC. Amino acids: CASSFGSGIEQYF.